This passage covers 15 T cell receptor beta chains from one sample sequenced in a study of cytomegalovirus exposure and HLA in healthy donors. The PCR ran on 60 Vbeta and 13 Jbeta primers. The assay was immunoSEQ multiplex PCR, and TCRdb's table has in-frame clones only and misses some. The sample consists of about 200,000 clones, around 76% of them appearing once. Material: PBMCs. The receptors come from a man aged 18 to 35 in good health and CMV-seronegative.

The rearrangement uses TRBV2 and TRBJ1-3; weak D call: TRBD1 (5 bases). Germline loops: CDR1 SNHLY, CDR2 FYNNEI. There are 12 residues in the CDR3. V was cut by 11 bases and J by 0 bases, with 8 bases left in between. In nucleotides, the CDR3 is TGTGCCGAAAGGGGCTCTGGAAACACCATATATTTT. Amino acid sequence: CAERGSGNTIYF.

This chain uses TRBV11-2 with TRBJ1-4; 10 bases line up with TRBD1. CDR3 length equals 14 residues. The V gene's germline CDR1 is SGHAT and CDR2 FQNNGV. V gave up 5 bases and J gave up 7 bases; unmatched junction bases: 4. The CDR3 region has the DNA TGTGCCAGCAGCCCAGACAGGGGGCGTGAAAAACTGTTTTTT. Amino acid sequence: CASSPDRGREKLFF.

This chain connects TRBV4-2 to TRBJ1-5; the D gene is possibly TRBD1 (5 bases). V lost 1 base, J lost 6 bases, and 10 bases lay in between. Germline loops: CDR1 LGHNA, CDR2 YNFKEQ. The CDR3 spans 14 residues. The CDR3 sequence is CASSQVGEGQPQHF. CDR3 nucleotides: TGTGCCAGCAGCCAAGTAGGGGAGGGTCAGCCCCAGCATTTT.

This clone was seen a single time. J is TRBJ2-5 and V is TRBV14, with TRBD2 as a possible D gene (5 bases). The CDR3 extends over 13 amino acids. CDR1 and CDR2 (germline): SGHDN, FVKESK. Trimming shortened V by 1 base and J by 4 bases, and 7 bases separated the two germline ends. The CDR3 loop is CASSQGGRETQYF. The CDR3, as DNA: TGTGCCAGCAGCCAAGGAGGGAGAGAGACCCAGTACTTC.

CDR3 bases: TGTGCCAGCAGCCTCTCCCTTAGCGAACACGGGGAGCTGTTTTTT. Protein sequence: CASSLSLSEHGELFF. This chain joins TRBV4-2 and TRBJ2-2; the D gene is possibly TRBD2 (5 bases). This CDR3 spans 15 amino acids. Looked up from germline, CDR1 is LGHNA and CDR2 is YNFKEQ. Trimming took 4 bases from V and 7 from J, leaving 16 bases between them.

In DNA, the CDR3 is TGTGCCAGTAGGAACAGGTTTGTTGCGCAAGGTCAGCCCCAGCATTTT. Protein product: CASRNRFVAQGQPQHF. The rearrangement uses TRBV19 and TRBJ1-5, with D possibly TRBD1 on 5 matching bases. V lost 6 bases to trimming and J lost 6 bases, with 21 bases between them. The length of the CDR3 is 16 residues. Germline V gene lookup returns CDR1 LNHDA and CDR2 SQIVND (reference sequence). Using reference TRBV19 and TRBJ1-5 for the parts outside the CDR3, the full variable domain is DGGITQSPKYLFRKEGQNVTLSCEQNLNHDAMYWYRQDPGQGLRLIYYSQIVNDFQKGDIAEGYSVSREKKESFPLTVTSAQKNPTAFYLCASRNRFVAQGQPQHFGDGTRLSIL.

A single count supports this clone. The chain uses TRBV28 and TRBJ2-1, with 7 bases matching TRBD2. Germline loops: CDR1 MDHEN, CDR2 SYDVKM. Losses at the gene ends were 3 bases for V and 6 bases for J; bases not matched to a gene: 8. This CDR3 has 15 residues. The CDR3: CASSFGRAGPNEQFF. The CDR3 DNA follows: TGTGCCAGCAGTTTTGGTCGAGCGGGGCCCAATGAGCAGTTCTTC.

This sequence joins TRBV4-1 and TRBJ2-1; D uncertain. CDR3 length equals 15 residues. In germline, CDR1 is MGHRA, CDR2 YSYEKL. Trimming shortened V by 6 bases and J by 0 bases, and 12 bases separated the two germline ends. CDR3 in DNA: TGCGCCAGCAGACACGACACAAGCTCCTACAATGAGCAGTTCTTC. Translated: CASRHDTSSYNEQFF.

The chain is built from TRBV5-1 and TRBJ2-5; tentative D call: TRBD2 (6 bases). The tail of the sequence fits TRBJ2-7 better, so the J call may be wrong. This CDR3 has 15 amino acids. Germline values: CDR1 SGHRS, CDR2 YFSETQ. The CDR3 sequence is CASSPRSMRGYEQYF. In DNA, the CDR3 is TGCGCCAGCAGCCCACGCTCGATGCGGGGATACGAGCAGTACTTC.

The chain joins TRBV5-5 to TRBJ1-4, with D perhaps matching TRBD1 (6 bases). The CDR3 is made up of 15 amino acids. V was cut by 3 bases and J by 4 bases, with 13 bases left in between. The germline V gene has CDR1 SGHKS and CDR2 YYEKEE (reference sequence). CDR3 DNA sequence: TGTGCCAGCAGCTCCCCGACAGGCATTAATGAAAAACTGTTTTTT. Translating gives CASSSPTGINEKLFF. The variable domain in full, completed from reference TRBV5-5 and TRBJ1-4, reads DAGVTQSPTHLIKTRGQQVTLRCSPISGHKSVSWYQQVLGQGPQFIFQYYEKEERGRGNFPDRFSARQFPNYSSELNVNALLLGDSALYLCASSSPTGINEKLFFGSGTQLSVL.

In its sample, this clone was seen once. The chain joins TRBV5-4 to TRBJ2-3; 8 nucleotides agree with TRBD1. There are 16 residues in the CDR3. J lost 1 base, V lost 4 bases, and 8 bases had no gene match. The V gene's germline CDR1 is SGHNT and CDR2 YYREEE (reference sequence). CDR3 bases: TGTGCCAGCAGCCCCCGGACAGGGCAAGGCACAGATACGCAGTATTTT. Its translation is CASSPRTGQGTDTQYF.

The chain recombines TRBV5-6 with TRBJ2-5; possibly TRBD2 for D (6 bases). Germline V gives CDR1 SGHDT, CDR2 YYEEEE. The CDR3 is 17 residues long. Trimming took 1 base from V and 5 from J, leaving 21 bases between them. CDR3 nucleotide sequence: TGTGCCAGCAGCTTGTCTTTGGGGACTGGATTTTTCGAGACCCAGTACTTC. This codes for CASSLSLGTGFFETQYF. Combining the CDR3 with reference TRBV5-6 and TRBJ2-5 gives the whole variable domain DAGVTQSPTHLIKTRGQQVTLRCSPKSGHDTVSWYQQALGQGPQFIFQYYEEEERQRGNFPDRFSGHQFPNYSSELNVNALLLGDSALYLCASSLSLGTGFFETQYFGPGTRLLVL.

There are a few counts of this clone. The V and J genes are TRBV4-1 and TRBJ2-1; 13 positions match TRBD2. CDR1 MGHRA and CDR2 YSYEKL come from the germline V gene. Trimming removed 4 bases from V and 4 bases from J; junction bases left unmatched: 1. There are 15 residues in the CDR3. The CDR3 sequence: CASSLLAGGYNEQFF. The CDR3 DNA is TGCGCCAGCAGCCTACTAGCGGGAGGGTACAATGAGCAGTTCTTC.

V and J are TRBV20-1 and TRBJ2-1, with a tentative D call TRBD1 (5 bases). The germline V gene has CDR1 DFQATT and CDR2 SNEGSKA (reference sequence). The CDR3 spans 11 residues. V dropped 5 bases and J dropped 7 bases, with 9 bases sitting between them. CDR3 amino acids: CSAPDKNEQFF. In DNA form, the CDR3 reads TGCAGTGCTCCGGACAAGAATGAGCAGTTCTTC.

This clone was counted a single time. The chain joins TRBV27 to TRBJ1-4; 9 bases align to TRBD1. From germline, CDR1 is MNHEY and CDR2 SMNVEV (reference sequence). The CDR3 has 14 amino acids. Losses at the gene ends were 0 bases for V and 8 bases for J; bases not matched to a gene: 1. This CDR3 is CASSLSTGGEKLFF. In DNA form, the CDR3 reads TGTGCCAGCAGTTTATCGACAGGGGGGGAAAAACTGTTTTTT.